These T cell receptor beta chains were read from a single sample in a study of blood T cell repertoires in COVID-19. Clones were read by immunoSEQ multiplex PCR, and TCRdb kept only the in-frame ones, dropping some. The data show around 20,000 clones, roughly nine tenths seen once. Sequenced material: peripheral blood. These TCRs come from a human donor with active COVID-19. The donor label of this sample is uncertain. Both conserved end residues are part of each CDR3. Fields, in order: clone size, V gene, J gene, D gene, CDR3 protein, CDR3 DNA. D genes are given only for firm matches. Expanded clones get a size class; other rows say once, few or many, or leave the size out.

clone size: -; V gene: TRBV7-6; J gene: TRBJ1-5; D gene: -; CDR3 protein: CASSLGGSPRRNQPQHF; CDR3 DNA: TGTGCCAGCAGCTTAGGCGGGAGTCCAAGGCGGAATCAGCCCCAGCATTTT
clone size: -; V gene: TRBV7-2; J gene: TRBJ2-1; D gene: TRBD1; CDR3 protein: CASRNGQGGGNEQFF; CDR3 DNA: TGTGCCAGCAGGAACGGACAGGGAGGAGGCAATGAGCAGTTCTTC
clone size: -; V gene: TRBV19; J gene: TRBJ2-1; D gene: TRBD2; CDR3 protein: CASSPLAGTNEQFF; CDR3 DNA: TGTGCCAGTAGTCCCCTAGCGGGAACCAATGAGCAGTTCTTC
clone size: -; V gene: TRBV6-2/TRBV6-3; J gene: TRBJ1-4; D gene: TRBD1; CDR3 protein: CASSNSGQGSLFF; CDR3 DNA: TGTGCCAGCAGCAACTCTGGACAGGGTAGTCTGTTTTTT
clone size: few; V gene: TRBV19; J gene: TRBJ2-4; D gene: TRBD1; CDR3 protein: CASSIGEGQGAQYF; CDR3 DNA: TGTGCCAGTAGTATAGGTGAGGGACAGGGGGCTCAGTACTTC
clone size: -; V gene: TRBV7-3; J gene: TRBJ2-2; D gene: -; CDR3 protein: CASSPQPRATDTGELFF; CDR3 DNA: TGTGCCAGCAGCCCGCAGCCCAGGGCAACGGACACCGGGGAGCTGTTTTTT
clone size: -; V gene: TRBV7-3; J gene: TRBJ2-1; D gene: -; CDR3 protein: CASSDSASSYNEQFF; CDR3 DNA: TGTGCCAGCAGCGACTCAGCGAGCTCCTACAATGAGCAGTTCTTC
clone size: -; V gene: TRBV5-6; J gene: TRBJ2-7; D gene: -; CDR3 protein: CASSLRGEQYF; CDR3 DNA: TGTGCCAGCAGCTTGCGGGGTGAGCAGTACTTC
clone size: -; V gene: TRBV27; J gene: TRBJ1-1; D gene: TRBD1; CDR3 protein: CASRNRGFPEAFF; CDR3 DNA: TGTGCCAGCAGAAACAGGGGATTCCCTGAAGCTTTCTTT
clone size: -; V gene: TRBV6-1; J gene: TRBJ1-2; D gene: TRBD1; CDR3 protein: CASSETAGGNVYGYTF; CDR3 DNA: TGTGCCAGCAGTGAAACGGCAGGGGGGAACGTCTATGGCTACACCTTC
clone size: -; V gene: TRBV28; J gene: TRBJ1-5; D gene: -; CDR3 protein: CASSLSTGTNQPQHF; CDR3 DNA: TGTGCCAGCAGTTTATCAACAGGGACCAATCAGCCCCAGCATTTT
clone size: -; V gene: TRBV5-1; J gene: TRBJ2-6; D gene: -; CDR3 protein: CASSLVPSGANVLTF; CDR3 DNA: TGCGCCAGCAGCTTGGTCCCGTCTGGGGCCAACGTCCTGACTTTC
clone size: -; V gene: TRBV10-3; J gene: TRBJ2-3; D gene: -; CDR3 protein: CAISVSSSTDTQYF; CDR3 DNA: TGTGCCATCAGTGTCAGTTCTAGCACAGATACGCAGTATTTT
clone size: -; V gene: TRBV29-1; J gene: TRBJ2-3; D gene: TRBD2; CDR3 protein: CSVEDRVAGADTQYF; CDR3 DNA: TGCAGCGTTGAAGATAGGGTAGCGGGAGCAGATACGCAGTATTTT
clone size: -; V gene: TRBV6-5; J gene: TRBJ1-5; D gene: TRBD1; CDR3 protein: CASSITGGSNQPQHF; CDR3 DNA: TGTGCCAGCAGCATAACAGGGGGCAGCAATCAGCCCCAGCATTTT
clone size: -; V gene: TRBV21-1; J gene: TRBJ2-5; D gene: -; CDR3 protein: CASSKVPSGRGETQYF; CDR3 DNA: TGTGCCAGCAGCAAAGTGCCTAGCGGGAGGGGGGAGACCCAGTACTTC
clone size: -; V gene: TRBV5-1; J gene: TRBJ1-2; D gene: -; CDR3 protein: CASSPGDGYTF; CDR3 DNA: TGCGCCAGCTCACCGGGGGATGGCTACACCTTC